The clone carrying this T cell receptor beta chain was recorded a few times. The antigen is not known. One entry per CDR3 protein results from TCRdb running MiXCR on the reads. Of 150,000 to 200,000 distinct CDR3 sequences listed, approximately 30% were seen once; the top ten hold roughly 31%. The data belong to a study of T cell repertoires in cytomegalovirus infection. Study-level points and caveats: Accumulated public TCR beta family frequency recognized individuals carrying CMV together with the relevant HLA.

CDR3 length: 12 residues. V lost 5 bases and J 6 bases, leaving 10 bases between the germline ends. Sequences were obtained from PBMCs. This clonotype originated in a human donor in good health (CMV status not recorded). Some clones in this sample may be carry-over from other donors' samples. The V and J genes are TRBV12-3 or TRBV12-4 and TRBJ1-1; TRBD1 is a possible D gene (6 bases). The CDR3 DNA reads as TGTGCCAGCAGTAAACAGGGCGCTGAAGCTTTCTTT. Its translation: CASSKQGAEAFF.